This TCR beta chain was recorded in a study of T cell changes during pregnancy in multiple sclerosis. Germline V gene data show CDR1 as MNHEY and CDR2 as SMNVEV (reference sequence). Deletions cut 6 bases from V and 2 bases from J, with 14 bases between. The CDR3 runs 14 residues. Method: immunoSEQ multiplex PCR; TCRdb's copy keeps in-frame clones and lacks some. The sample has 15,000 to 20,000 clones, 95% to 97% seen once. The chain is built from TRBV27 and TRBJ2-7; possibly TRBD1 for D (6 bases). This receptor was identified in a female donor with multiple sclerosis, enrolled in a pregnancy study. This specimen was peripheral blood, taken in the third trimester of pregnancy. This CDR3 is CASRPRTDTYEQYF. The DNA of the CDR3 is TGTGCCAGCAGGCCGCGGACAGATACCTACGAGCAGTACTTC.